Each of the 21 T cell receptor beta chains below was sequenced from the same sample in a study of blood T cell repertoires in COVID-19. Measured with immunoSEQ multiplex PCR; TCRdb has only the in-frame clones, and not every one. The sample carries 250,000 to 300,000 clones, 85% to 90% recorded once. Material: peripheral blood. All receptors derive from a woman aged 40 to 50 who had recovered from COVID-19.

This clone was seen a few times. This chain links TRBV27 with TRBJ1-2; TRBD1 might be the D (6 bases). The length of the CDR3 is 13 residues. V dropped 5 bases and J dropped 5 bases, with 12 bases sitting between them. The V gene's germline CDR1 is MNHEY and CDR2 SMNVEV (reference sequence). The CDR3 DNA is TGTGCCAGCAGTGGCGGGGGCGGGTATGGCTACACCTTC. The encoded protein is CASSGGGGYGYTF.

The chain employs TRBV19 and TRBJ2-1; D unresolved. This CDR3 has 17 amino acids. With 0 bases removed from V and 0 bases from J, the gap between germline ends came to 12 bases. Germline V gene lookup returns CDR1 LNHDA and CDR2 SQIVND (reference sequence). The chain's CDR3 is CASSIDPMASSYNEQFF. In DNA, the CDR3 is TGTGCCAGTAGTATAGATCCCATGGCTAGCTCCTACAATGAGCAGTTCTTC.

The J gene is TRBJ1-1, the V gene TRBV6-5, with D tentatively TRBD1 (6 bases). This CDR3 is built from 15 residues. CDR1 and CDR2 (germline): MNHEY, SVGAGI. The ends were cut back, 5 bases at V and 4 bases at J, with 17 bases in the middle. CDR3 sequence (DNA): TGTGCCAGCAGTACCTGGGGGGGCGCGGGCACTGAAGCTTTCTTT. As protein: CASSTWGGAGTEAFF.

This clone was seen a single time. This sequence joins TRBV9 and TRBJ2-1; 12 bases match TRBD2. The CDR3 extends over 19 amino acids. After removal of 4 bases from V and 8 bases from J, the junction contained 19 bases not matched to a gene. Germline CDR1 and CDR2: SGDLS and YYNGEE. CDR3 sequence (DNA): TGTGCCAGCAGCCCCTACCTTATACCGACTAGCGGGAGAGGCGATGAGCAGTTCTTC. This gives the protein CASSPYLIPTSGRGDEQFF.

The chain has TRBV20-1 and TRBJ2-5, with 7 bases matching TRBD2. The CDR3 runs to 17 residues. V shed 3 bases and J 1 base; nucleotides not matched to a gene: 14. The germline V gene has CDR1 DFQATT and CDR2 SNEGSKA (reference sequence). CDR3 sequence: CSASGGGLTVLQETQYF. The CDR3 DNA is TGCAGTGCTAGTGGGGGGGGTCTGACAGTCCTCCAAGAGACCCAGTACTTC.

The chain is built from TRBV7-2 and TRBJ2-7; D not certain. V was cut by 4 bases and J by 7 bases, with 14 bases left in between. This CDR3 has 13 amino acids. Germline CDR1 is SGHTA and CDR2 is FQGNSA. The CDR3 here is CASSSTPLWEQYF. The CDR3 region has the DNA TGTGCCAGCAGCTCCACCCCCCTATGGGAGCAGTACTTC. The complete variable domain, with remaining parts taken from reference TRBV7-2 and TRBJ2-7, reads GAGVSQSPSNKVTEKGKDVELRCDPISGHTALYWYRQSLGQGLEFLIYFQGNSAPDKSGLPSDRFSAERTGGSVSTLTIQRTQQEDSAVYLCASSSTPLWEQYFGPGTRLTVT.

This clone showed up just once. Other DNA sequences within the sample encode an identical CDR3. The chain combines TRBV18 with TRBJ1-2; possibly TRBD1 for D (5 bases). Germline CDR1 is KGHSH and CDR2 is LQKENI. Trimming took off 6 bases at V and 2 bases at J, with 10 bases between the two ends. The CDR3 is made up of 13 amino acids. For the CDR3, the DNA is TGTGCCAGCTCCCCCGGGGGGAACTATGGCTACACCTTC. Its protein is CASSPGGNYGYTF.

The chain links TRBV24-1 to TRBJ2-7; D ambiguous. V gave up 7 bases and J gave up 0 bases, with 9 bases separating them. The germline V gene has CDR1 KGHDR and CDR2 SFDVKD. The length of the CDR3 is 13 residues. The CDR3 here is CATRRPSSYEQYV. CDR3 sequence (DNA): TGTGCCACCAGGAGGCCGAGCTCCTACGAGCAGTACGTC.

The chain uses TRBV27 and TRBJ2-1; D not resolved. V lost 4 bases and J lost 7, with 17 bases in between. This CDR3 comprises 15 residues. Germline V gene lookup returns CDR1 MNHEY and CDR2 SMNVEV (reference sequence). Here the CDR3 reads CASSSTPVIGNEQFF. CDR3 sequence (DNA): TGTGCCAGCAGTTCGACGCCTGTGATCGGGAATGAGCAGTTCTTC.

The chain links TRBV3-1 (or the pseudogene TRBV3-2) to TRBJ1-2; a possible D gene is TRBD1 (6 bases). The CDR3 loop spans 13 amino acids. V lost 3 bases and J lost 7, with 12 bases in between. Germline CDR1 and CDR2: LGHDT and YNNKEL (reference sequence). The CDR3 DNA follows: TGTGCCAGCAGCCAGGGGGCCCCGGCTGGCTACACCTTC. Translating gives CASSQGAPAGYTF.

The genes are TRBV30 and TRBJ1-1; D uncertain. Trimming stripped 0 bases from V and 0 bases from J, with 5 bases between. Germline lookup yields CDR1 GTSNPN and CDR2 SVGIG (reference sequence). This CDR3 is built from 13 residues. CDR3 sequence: CAWSVGLNTEAFF. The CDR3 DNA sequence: TGTGCCTGGAGTGTGGGCCTGAACACTGAAGCTTTCTTT.

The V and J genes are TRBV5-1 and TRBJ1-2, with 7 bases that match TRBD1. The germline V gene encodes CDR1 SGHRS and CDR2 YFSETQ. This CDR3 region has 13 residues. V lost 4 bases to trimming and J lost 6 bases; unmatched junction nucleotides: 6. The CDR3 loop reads CASSPSGGNGYTF. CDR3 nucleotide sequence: TGCGCCAGCAGCCCCTCAGGGGGTAATGGCTACACCTTC. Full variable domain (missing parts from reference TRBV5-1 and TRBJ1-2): KAGVTQTPRYLIKTRGQQVTLSCSPISGHRSVSWYQQTPGQGLQFLFEYFSETQRNKGNFPGRFSGRQFSNSRSEMNVSTLELGDSALYLCASSPSGGNGYTFGSGTRLTVV.

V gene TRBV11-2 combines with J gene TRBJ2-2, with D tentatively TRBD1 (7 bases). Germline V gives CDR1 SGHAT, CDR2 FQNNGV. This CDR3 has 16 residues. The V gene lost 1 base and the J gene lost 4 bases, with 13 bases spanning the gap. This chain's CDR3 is CASSLGRAGGTGELFF. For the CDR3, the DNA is TGTGCCAGCAGCTTAGGGAGGGCAGGGGGCACCGGGGAGCTGTTTTTT. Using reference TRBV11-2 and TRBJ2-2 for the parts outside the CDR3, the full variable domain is EAGVAQSPRYKIIEKRQSVAFWCNPISGHATLYWYQQILGQGPKLLIQFQNNGVVDDSQLPKDRFSAERLKGVDSTLKIQPAKLEDSAVYLCASSLGRAGGTGELFFGEGSRLTVL.

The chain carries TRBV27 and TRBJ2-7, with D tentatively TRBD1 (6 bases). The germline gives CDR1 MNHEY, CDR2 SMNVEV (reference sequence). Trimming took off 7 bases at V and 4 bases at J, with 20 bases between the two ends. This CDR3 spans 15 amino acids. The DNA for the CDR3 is TGTGCCAGCACCTCAAGTGGGACACTGAATTACGAGCAGTACTTC. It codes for CASTSSGTLNYEQYF.

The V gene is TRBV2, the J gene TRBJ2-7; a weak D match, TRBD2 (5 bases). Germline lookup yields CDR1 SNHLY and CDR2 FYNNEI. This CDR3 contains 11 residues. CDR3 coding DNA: TGTGCCAGCAGTGAGGGAGTCTGGCGGGACGTC. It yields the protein CASSEGVWRDV.

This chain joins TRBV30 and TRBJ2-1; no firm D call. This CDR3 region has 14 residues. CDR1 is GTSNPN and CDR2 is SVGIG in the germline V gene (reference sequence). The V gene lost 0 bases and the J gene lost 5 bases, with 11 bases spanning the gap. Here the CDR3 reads CAWSVMRPHNEQFF. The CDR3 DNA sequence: TGTGCCTGGAGTGTCATGCGGCCCCACAATGAGCAGTTCTTC.

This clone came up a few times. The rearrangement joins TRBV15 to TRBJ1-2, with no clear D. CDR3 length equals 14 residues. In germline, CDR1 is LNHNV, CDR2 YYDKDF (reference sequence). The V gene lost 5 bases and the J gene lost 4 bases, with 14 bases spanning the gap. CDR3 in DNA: TGTGCCACCAGCCCACGGACTTCCAGCTATGGCTACACCTTC. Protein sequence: CATSPRTSSYGYTF. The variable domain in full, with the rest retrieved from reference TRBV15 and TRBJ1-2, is DAMVIQNPRYQVTQFGKPVTLSCSQTLNHNVMYWYQQKSSQAPKLLFHYYDKDFNNEADTPDNFQSRRPNTSFCFLDIRSPGLGDTAMYLCATSPRTSSYGYTFGSGTRLTVV.

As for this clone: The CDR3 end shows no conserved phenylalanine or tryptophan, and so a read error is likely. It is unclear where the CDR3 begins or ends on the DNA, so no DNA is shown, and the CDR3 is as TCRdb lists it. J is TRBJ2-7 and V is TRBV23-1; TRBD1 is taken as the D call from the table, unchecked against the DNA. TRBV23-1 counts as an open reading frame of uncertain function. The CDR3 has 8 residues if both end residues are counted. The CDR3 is CASTQGDL.

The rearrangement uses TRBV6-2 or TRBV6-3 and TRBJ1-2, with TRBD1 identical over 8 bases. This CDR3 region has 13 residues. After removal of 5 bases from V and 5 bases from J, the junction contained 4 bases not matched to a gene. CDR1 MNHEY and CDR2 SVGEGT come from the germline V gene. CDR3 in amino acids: CASSNRQGYGYTF. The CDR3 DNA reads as TGTGCCAGCAGTAACCGACAGGGGTATGGCTACACCTTC.

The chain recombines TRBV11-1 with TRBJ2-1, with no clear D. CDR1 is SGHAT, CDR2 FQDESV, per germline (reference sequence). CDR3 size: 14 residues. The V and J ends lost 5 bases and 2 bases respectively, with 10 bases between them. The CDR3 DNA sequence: TGTGCCAGCAGCCCCCAGGTGACCTACAATGAGCAGTTCTTC. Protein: CASSPQVTYNEQFF. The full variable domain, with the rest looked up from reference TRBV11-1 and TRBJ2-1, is EAEVAQSPRYKITEKSQAVAFWCDPISGHATLYWYRQILGQGPELLVQFQDESVVDDSQLPKDRFSAERLKGVDSTLKIQPAELGDSAMYLCASSPQVTYNEQFFGPGTRLTVL.

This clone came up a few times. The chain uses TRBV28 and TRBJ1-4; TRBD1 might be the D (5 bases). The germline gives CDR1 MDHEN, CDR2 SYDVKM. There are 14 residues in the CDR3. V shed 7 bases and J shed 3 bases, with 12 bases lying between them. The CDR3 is CASTLGGSNEKLFF. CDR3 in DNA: TGTGCCAGCACCCTCGGGGGGTCTAATGAAAAACTGTTTTTT.